What follows are 8 T cell receptor beta chains derived from one specimen sequenced in a study of identical twins. TCRdb analysed the 5' RACE reads with MiXCR anew, one entry per CDR3 protein. The sample lists around 670,000 distinct CDR3 sequences, roughly 6.2% occurring once. What was sequenced was naive T cells sorted from blood. These receptor sequences come from a man aged 18-30 years in good health.

This clonotype was counted many times. The chain joins TRBV25-1 to TRBJ2-7, with 8 bases lining up with TRBD1. The V gene's germline CDR1 is MGHDK and CDR2 SYGVNS. V lost 4 bases to trimming and J lost 7 bases; unmatched junction nucleotides: 6. This CDR3 contains 13 residues. The CDR3 DNA is TGTGCCAGCAGTGCAGGGGGCGTGAAAGAGCAGTACTTC. Residues: CASSAGGVKEQYF.

The chain couples TRBV12-3 or TRBV12-4 to TRBJ1-4; no definite D call. The CDR3 is 13 amino acids. V shed 3 bases and J shed 4 bases, with 6 bases lying between them. In DNA form, the CDR3 reads TGTGCCAGCAGTTTCGGCTATAATGAAAAACTGTTTTTT. It yields the protein CASSFGYNEKLFF.

This clonotype has just a few counts. V gene TRBV5-1 combines with J gene TRBJ2-1; 10 bases agree with TRBD2. The CDR3 contains 17 residues. Trimming took 4 bases from V and 9 from J; bases not matched to a gene: 16. Germline V gene lookup returns CDR1 SGHRS and CDR2 YFSETQ. This chain's CDR3 is CASSPRQGGLAVLEQFF. The CDR3 DNA reads as TGCGCCAGCAGCCCTCGACAGGGAGGACTAGCGGTCCTTGAGCAGTTCTTC.

This clonotype was counted at least ten times. The chain joins TRBV30 to TRBJ2-3, with no clear D. CDR3 length: 13 residues. Germline V CDR1 and CDR2: GTSNPN, SVGIG (reference sequence). The V and J ends lost 2 bases and 6 bases respectively, with 12 bases between them. The chain's CDR3 is CAWSSYSGDTQYF. The DNA of the CDR3 is TGTGCCTGGAGTTCGTATTCCGGGGATACGCAGTATTTT.

The chain has TRBV20-1 and TRBJ1-2; unclear D gene. This CDR3 spans 11 amino acids. V was pared by 4 bases and J by 4 bases, with 7 bases between. Germline V gene lookup returns CDR1 DFQATT and CDR2 SNEGSKA (reference sequence). For the CDR3, the DNA is TGCAGTGCTACGCTCGCCTATGGCTACACCTTC. It is translated as CSATLAYGYTF.

There are a few counts of this clonotype. The DNA of the CDR3 is TGTGCCAGCAGCCAGGATAGACAGGGTAGCTATGGCTACACCTTC. Translating it yields CASSQDRQGSYGYTF. V is TRBV5-4 and J is TRBJ1-2; 7 bases agree with TRBD1. This CDR3 contains 15 residues. Trimming removed 4 bases from V and 4 bases from J; junction bases left unmatched: 10. In germline, CDR1 is SGHNT, CDR2 YYREEE (reference sequence).

This clonotype was observed at least ten times. The genes are TRBV10-3 and TRBJ1-5; 9 positions agree with TRBD1. The germline V gene encodes CDR1 ENHRY and CDR2 SYGVKD. The J segment lost 5 bases and the V segment lost 11 bases, leaving 7 bases of the junction unmatched. The CDR3 runs 13 residues. DNA for the CDR3: TGTGCCTCCCGGGACAGGGCCGATCAGCCCCAGCATTTT. Amino acid sequence: CASRDRADQPQHF.

This clonotype was counted ten times or more. CDR3 region: CASSPPGQGNQPQHF. The DNA of the CDR3 is TGTGCCAGCAGCCCTCCGGGACAGGGCAATCAGCCCCAGCATTTT. The genes are TRBV6-1 and TRBJ1-5; 8 bases agree with TRBD1. Germline CDR1 is MNHNS and CDR2 is SASEGT. This CDR3 comprises 15 residues. Losses at the gene ends were 6 bases for V and 2 bases for J; bases not matched to a gene: 6.